Shown below are 10 T cell receptor beta chains from a single sample sequenced in a study of blood T cell repertoires in COVID-19. Data came from immunoSEQ multiplex PCR; TCRdb stores just in-frame clones and leaves some out. In the table there are hundreds of thousands of clones, roughly 85% of which are singletons. Sample: peripheral blood. These receptors came from a woman under 40 with active or convalescent COVID-19.

This clone was found once. The chain employs TRBV29-1 and TRBJ1-4, with D perhaps matching TRBD1 (5 bases). Per germline, CDR1 SQVTM and CDR2 ANQGSEA. CDR3 size: 15 residues. The ends were cut back, 7 bases at V and 7 bases at J, with 22 bases in the middle. The CDR3 is CSASLGTQGSEKLFF. In nucleotides, the CDR3 is TGCAGCGCCTCGCTGGGCACGCAGGGTAGTGAAAAACTGTTTTTT.

The chain links TRBV30 to TRBJ2-3, with D tentatively TRBD2 (5 bases). Germline lookup yields CDR1 GTSNPN and CDR2 SVGIG (reference sequence). Trimming pared 3 bases from V and 10 bases from J, leaving 17 bases between. CDR3 length: 13 residues. The DNA of the CDR3 is TGTGCCTGGAGGGTGGACTCCACCCGGGCGCAGTATTTT. Its protein product is CAWRVDSTRAQYF.

This clone appeared once. The gene calls are TRBV11-3 and TRBJ2-7; the match to TRBD2 covers 11 bases. Germline values: CDR1 SGHNT, CDR2 YENEEA. CDR3 length: 16 residues. V lost 4 bases, J lost 2 bases, and 7 bases stayed unmatched. The chain's CDR3 is CASSSTSGGNPYEQYF. The CDR3 DNA is TGTGCCAGCAGCTCCACTAGCGGGGGAAATCCCTACGAGCAGTACTTC.

The rearrangement links TRBV2 to TRBJ2-1; D possibly corresponds to TRBD2 (5 bases). CDR1 is SNHLY, CDR2 FYNNEI, per germline. The CDR3 runs to 13 residues. Trimming took off 6 bases at V and 6 bases at J, with 12 bases between the two ends. CDR3 loop: CASRKGTSNEQFF. The CDR3 bases are TGTGCCAGCAGGAAAGGTACTAGCAATGAGCAGTTCTTC.

This chain connects TRBV11-2 to TRBJ2-3; 8 bases are shared with TRBD2. The CDR3 spans 17 residues. The J segment lost 5 bases and the V segment lost 4 bases, leaving 14 bases of the junction unmatched. CDR1 is SGHAT and CDR2 is FQNNGV in the germline V gene. For the CDR3, the DNA is TGTGCCAGCAGCTCCCGCTTGGCGGGGGGCGCGGGAGATACGCAGTATTTT. Translated: CASSSRLAGGAGDTQYF. The whole variable domain, remainder taken from reference TRBV11-2 and TRBJ2-3, is EAGVAQSPRYKIIEKRQSVAFWCNPISGHATLYWYQQILGQGPKLLIQFQNNGVVDDSQLPKDRFSAERLKGVDSTLKIQPAKLEDSAVYLCASSSRLAGGAGDTQYFGPGTRLTVL.

This chain's CDR3 is CASSEAPVSSYNSPLHF. CDR3 bases: TGTGCCAGCAGTGAAGCCCCTGTTAGCTCCTATAATTCACCCCTCCACTTT. V gene TRBV6-1 combines with J gene TRBJ1-6, with D unresolved. Germline-derived CDR1 and CDR2 are MNHNS and SASEGT. Trimming took off 0 bases at V and 0 bases at J, with 9 bases between the two ends. This CDR3 has 17 amino acids.

The CDR3 here is CASSYGGAGEGWGYTF. The CDR3 DNA is TGTGCCAGCAGTTACGGGGGGGCAGGAGAAGGATGGGGCTACACCTTC. The chain carries TRBV6-5 and TRBJ1-2, with TRBD1 as a possible D gene (6 bases). The ends were cut back, 2 bases at V and 8 bases at J, with 21 bases in the middle. The germline V gene has CDR1 MNHEY and CDR2 SVGAGI. The CDR3 contains 16 residues.

V usage is TRBV15 and J usage is TRBJ2-7; TRBD1 matches at 8 bases. The CDR3 spans 14 residues. Unmatched junction bases numbered 4, after V lost 1 base and J lost 5 bases. Per the germline V gene, CDR1 is LNHNV and CDR2 is YYDKDF (reference sequence). The CDR3 spells CATSRGQGFNEQYF. CDR3 nucleotides: TGTGCCACCAGCAGAGGACAGGGGTTCAACGAGCAGTACTTC.

The chain uses TRBV7-2 and TRBJ1-1, with D perhaps TRBD1 (5 bases). The germline CDR1 and CDR2 sequences are SGHTA and FQGNSA. V was pared by 6 bases and J by 4 bases, with 15 bases between. This CDR3 has 14 amino acids. Here the CDR3 DNA reads TGTGCCAGCAGACGAGGGGCCGGGGGCACTGAAGCTTTCTTT. It translates to CASRRGAGGTEAFF.

V gene TRBV7-2 combines with J gene TRBJ2-2, with D maybe TRBD2 (5 bases). Per germline, CDR1 SGHTA and CDR2 FQGNSA. V was cut by 5 bases and J by 0 bases, with 7 bases left in between. This CDR3 has 14 amino acids. The CDR3 here is CASSRDTNTGELFF. CDR3 in DNA: TGTGCCAGCAGCCGGGATACGAACACCGGGGAGCTGTTTTTT. The full variable domain, rest sourced from reference TRBV7-2 and TRBJ2-2, is GAGVSQSPSNKVTEKGKDVELRCDPISGHTALYWYRQSLGQGLEFLIYFQGNSAPDKSGLPSDRFSAERTGGSVSTLTIQRTQQEDSAVYLCASSRDTNTGELFFGEGSRLTVL.